This TCR beta chain was retrieved from a study of blood T cell repertoires in COVID-19. Germline values: CDR1 LGHDT, CDR2 YNNKEL (reference sequence). V gave up 3 bases and J gave up 12 bases; unmatched junction bases: 10. The CDR3 runs to 13 residues. Some clones are missing from TCRdb's copy, which holds only in-frame ones; the method was immunoSEQ multiplex PCR. This table holds some 83,000 clones, about 78% found once. Sequencing was done on a sample of peripheral blood. This TCR came from a woman older than 75 with acute or convalescent COVID-19. The chain employs TRBV3-1 (or the pseudogene TRBV3-2) and TRBJ1-2, with 7 positions matching TRBD1. The CDR3 DNA sequence: TGTGCCAGCAGCCATTGGAGGGGGCCAGAACACACCTTC. It is translated as CASSHWRGPEHTF.